This TCR beta chain was observed in a study of T cells in Graves' hyperthyroidism and ophthalmopathy. As for the study in general: Peripheral blood draws took place at initial diagnosis, ahead of any treatment.

Used for diagnoses were clinical symptoms, serum thyroxine and TRAb, thyroid ultrasound and orbital computed tomography. The V segment lost 3 bases and the J segment 9 bases; nucleotides outside the gene matches: 8. In germline, CDR1 is GTSNPN, CDR2 SVGIG (reference sequence). CDR3 length: 13 residues. Amplified TCR beta CDR3 regions came from RNA transcripts. TCR CDR3 regions were first amplified by RT-PCR with HTBI primers. Each CDR3 protein gets one entry after TCRdb re-called the multiplex PCR reads with MiXCR. This table holds about 360,000 distinct CDR3 sequences, roughly 14% found once. This clonotype has at least ten counts.

Sequencing input: blood. This sequence was found in a woman aged 18-29 years with Graves' hyperthyroidism that later progressed to Graves' ophthalmopathy. The chain joins TRBV30 to TRBJ1-5; 7 bases match TRBD1. This chain's CDR3 is CAWRHRGEWPQHF. DNA of the CDR3: TGTGCCTGGAGACACAGGGGTGAGTGGCCCCAGCATTTT.